Listed below are T cell receptor beta chains from one sample, sequenced in a study of T-cell memory formation after mild COVID-19. TCRdb re-derived calls from the 5' RACE reads in MiXCR, one entry per CDR3 protein. The repertoire holds around 320,000 distinct CDR3 sequences, with approximately 19% as singletons. Sequencing was done on a sample of PBMCs or a T cell subset sorted from them (not recorded which). These receptors came from a young man who had mild COVID-19 (a few samples of this study predate the infection). Cell type and time point are not known. Each CDR3 is given with its conserved first and last residue. Each record gives: D gene, clone size, V gene, J gene, CDR3 protein, CDR3 DNA. A D gene is named only where the DNA matches it firmly. Size values are once, few and many counts, or a class for expanded clones, and some rows have none.

>NA|NA|TRBV7-9|TRBJ1-2
CASSLVDGITDGYTF
TGTGCCAGCAGCTTAGTTGATGGGATTACGGATGGCTACACCTTC
>NA|NA|TRBV18|TRBJ1-2
CASSPRPEGYGYTF
TGTGCCAGCTCACCAAGACCTGAGGGCTATGGCTACACCTTC
>TRBD2|NA|TRBV7-8|TRBJ2-5
CASNPRPRGETQYF
TGTGCCAGCAATCCACGACCGCGGGGGGAGACCCAGTACTTC
>NA|few|TRBV9|TRBJ1-1
CASSVAPPNVNTEAFF
TGTGCCAGCAGCGTAGCCCCCCCCAACGTGAACACTGAAGCTTTCTTT
>NA|NA|TRBV27|TRBJ2-1
CASSWVGEQFF
TGTGCCAGCAGTTGGGTCGGTGAGCAGTTCTTC
>TRBD2|NA|TRBV24-1|TRBJ2-1
CATSDSGLANYNEQFF
TGTGCCACCAGTGATTCTGGACTAGCGAACTACAATGAGCAGTTCTTC
>TRBD1|few|TRBV7-2|TRBJ1-2
CASSSRTGGNYGYTF
TGTGCCAGCAGCTCCCGGACAGGGGGTAACTATGGCTACACCTTC
>NA|NA|TRBV4-1|TRBJ1-2
CASSPQPQDFIYGYTF
TGCGCCAGCAGCCCTCAACCCCAGGACTTCATCTATGGCTACACCTTC
>NA|few|TRBV5-1|TRBJ2-5
CASSLARGSETQYF
TGCGCCAGCAGCTTGGCCAGGGGTTCGGAGACCCAGTACTTC
>NA|NA|TRBV3-1|TRBJ2-3
CASSQEGDGTQYF
TGTGCCAGCAGCCAAGAGGGGGACGGTACGCAGTATTTT
>NA|NA|TRBV7-6|TRBJ1-1
CASSANLGNTEAFF
TGTGCCAGCAGCGCTAACCTGGGTAACACTGAAGCTTTCTTT
>NA|few|TRBV12-3/TRBV12-4|TRBJ2-5
CASSQRAAQETQYF
TGTGCCAGCAGCCAGAGGGCGGCTCAAGAGACCCAGTACTTC
>TRBD2|many|TRBV5-1|TRBJ2-5
CASSWTSGGSGGETQYF
TGCGCCAGCAGCTGGACTAGCGGGGGGTCAGGAGGGGAGACCCAGTACTTC
>NA|few|TRBV4-3|TRBJ2-3
CASSQGRTADTQYF
TGCGCCAGCAGCCAAGGGAGGACCGCAGATACGCAGTATTTT
>NA|few|TRBV7-2|TRBJ2-3
CASSFRPAKTTDTQYF
TGTGCCAGCAGCTTCCGTCCGGCCAAGACCACAGATACGCAGTATTTT
>TRBD1|NA|TRBV2|TRBJ2-5
CASNLQGAFETQYF
TGTGCCAGCAATCTCCAGGGGGCCTTCGAGACCCAGTACTTC
>NA|NA|TRBV7-9|TRBJ1-4
CASSLRQDNEKLFF
TGTGCCAGCAGCTTAAGGCAGGATAATGAAAAACTGTTTTTT
>TRBD1|NA|TRBV7-2|TRBJ2-1
CASTEAPGGRNEQFF
TGTGCCAGCACCGAGGCCCCAGGGGGCAGGAATGAGCAGTTCTTC
>NA|few|TRBV19|TRBJ2-1
CASSIVSQQFF
TGTGCCAGTAGTATAGTGTCCCAGCAGTTCTTC
>TRBD1|NA|TRBV5-1|TRBJ1-2
CASSFAGGLGGYTF
TGCGCCAGCAGCTTCGCAGGGGGCTTGGGCGGCTACACCTTC
>NA|few|TRBV11-2|TRBJ2-5
CASSRSKQETQYF
TGTGCCAGCAGCCGGAGTAAGCAAGAGACCCAGTACTTC
>TRBD2|many|TRBV5-1|TRBJ2-5
CASSFSGGPQETQYF
TGCGCCAGCAGCTTTAGCGGGGGGCCTCAAGAGACCCAGTACTTC
>NA|few|TRBV11-2|TRBJ1-1
CASSLMAEGLKEAFF
TGTGCCAGCAGCTTAATGGCCGAGGGTCTGAAGGAAGCTTTCTTT
>NA|NA|TRBV7-2|TRBJ2-7
CASSLAGRGISYEQYF
TGTGCCAGCAGCTTAGCTGGACGGGGGATCTCCTACGAGCAGTACTTC
>NA|once|TRBV20-1|TRBJ2-2
CSAGGLVGELFF
TGCAGTGCGGGGGGCCTGGTCGGGGAGCTGTTTTTT
>TRBD1|NA|TRBV18|TRBJ2-7
CASSPGTDYEQYF
TGTGCCAGCTCCCCCGGGACAGACTACGAGCAGTACTTC
>NA|few|TRBV12-3/TRBV12-4|TRBJ2-1
CASSLREGTNLFF
TGTGCCAGCAGTTTGAGGGAGGGGACAAATCTGTTCTTC
>NA|NA|TRBV20-1|TRBJ2-1
CSVREQLNNEQFF
TGCAGTGTTCGGGAACAACTCAACAATGAGCAGTTCTTC
>NA|NA|TRBV5-1|TRBJ2-5
CASSWGSGLETQYF
TGCGCCAGCAGCTGGGGGTCAGGGTTAGAGACCCAGTACTTC
>NA|few|TRBV28|TRBJ2-4
CASSFMLAKNIQYF
TGTGCCAGCAGTTTTATGCTAGCCAAAAACATTCAGTACTTC
>NA|NA|TRBV7-9|TRBJ2-1
CASSENYNEQFF
TGTGCCAGCAGCGAGAACTACAATGAGCAGTTCTTC
>TRBD1|NA|TRBV18|TRBJ1-2
CASSQEMTGINYGYTF
TGTGCCAGCTCACAGGAAATGACAGGGATTAACTATGGCTACACCTTC
>NA|many|TRBV4-1|TRBJ1-3
CASSQDRSGTIYF
TGCGCCAGCAGCCAAGATCGGTCGGGGACCATATATTTT
>NA|few|TRBV2|TRBJ2-7
CASSEAQIHEQYF
TGTGCCAGCAGTGAAGCTCAGATCCACGAGCAGTACTTC
>NA|NA|TRBV20-1|TRBJ2-6
CSALSESGANVLTF
TGCAGTGCTCTAAGTGAATCTGGGGCCAACGTCCTGACTTTC
>NA|few|TRBV12-3/TRBV12-4|TRBJ1-1
CASSLDEQGIGTEAFF
TGTGCCAGCAGTTTAGACGAGCAGGGGATTGGGACTGAAGCTTTCTTT
>NA|NA|TRBV23-1|TRBJ1-5
CASSQRGRSNQPQHF
TGCGCCAGCAGTCAGAGAGGACGGAGCAATCAGCCCCAGCATTTT
>TRBD2|NA|TRBV2|TRBJ2-7
CASNGGDYYEQYF
TGTGCCAGCAACGGGGGGGACTACTACGAGCAGTACTTC
>NA|NA|TRBV29-1|TRBJ2-6
CSVEWANVLTF
TGCAGCGTTGAATGGGCCAACGTCCTGACTTTC
>NA|few|TRBV29-1|TRBJ2-3
CSVEAGSGTTSTDTQYF
TGCAGCGTTGAAGCCGGGAGCGGGACAACTAGCACAGATACGCAGTATTTT
>NA|NA|TRBV5-6|TRBJ1-3
CASSLVPFGNTIYF
TGTGCCAGCAGCTTGGTTCCCTTTGGAAACACCATATATTTT
>NA|few|TRBV6-5|TRBJ1-2
CASLNGTLYGYTF
TGTGCCAGCTTGAACGGGACTCTCTATGGCTACACCTTC
>TRBD1|NA|TRBV2|TRBJ2-7
CASRSPGQGGSYEQYF
TGTGCCAGCAGATCCCCGGGACAGGGGGGCTCCTACGAGCAGTACTTC
>TRBD1|NA|TRBV12-3/TRBV12-4|TRBJ1-6
CASSPGRPSGTVNSPLHF
TGTGCCAGCAGTCCTGGGCGGCCATCCGGGACAGTAAACTCACCCCTCCACTTT
>TRBD1|few|TRBV11-1|TRBJ2-5
CASSRTGSQETQYF
TGTGCCAGCAGCCGGACAGGGTCTCAAGAGACCCAGTACTTC
>TRBD1|NA|TRBV2|TRBJ2-5
CASRAGTGWGQETQYF
TGTGCCAGCAGAGCCGGGACAGGGTGGGGACAAGAGACCCAGTACTTC
>TRBD2|many|TRBV20-1|TRBJ2-1
CSASLTSGVDEQFF
TGCAGTGCTAGCTTGACTAGCGGGGTCGATGAGCAGTTCTTC
>NA|NA|TRBV27|TRBJ1-2
CASSLRQYYGYTF
TGTGCCAGCAGTTTAAGACAGTACTATGGCTACACCTTC
>NA|few|TRBV29-1|TRBJ1-1
CSVIDTEAFF
TGCAGCGTTATTGACACTGAAGCTTTCTTT
>NA|few|TRBV7-2|TRBJ2-3
CATASGRDTQYF
TGTGCTACAGCATCAGGGCGGGATACGCAGTATTTT
>NA|NA|TRBV7-8|TRBJ2-1
CASSLEGSFHNEQFF
TGTGCCAGCAGCTTAGAAGGGTCGTTTCACAATGAGCAGTTCTTC
>NA|few|TRBV5-1|TRBJ2-5
CASSVYFPTGETQYF
TGCGCCAGCAGCGTCTACTTTCCTACCGGCGAGACCCAGTACTTC
>TRBD1|NA|TRBV7-6|TRBJ1-2
CASSSWGTGGGYTF
TGTGCCAGCAGCTCCTGGGGGACAGGGGGCGGCTACACCTTC
>TRBD1|NA|TRBV2|TRBJ1-3
CASSGQPGTVRNTIYF
TGTGCCAGCAGTGGCCAGCCCGGGACAGTCCGGAACACCATATATTTT
>NA|NA|TRBV7-9|TRBJ1-1
CASSPGVTEAFF
TGTGCCAGCAGCCCAGGGGTGACTGAAGCTTTCTTT